The source of this T cell receptor beta chain is a study of control samples from healthy donors and cancer patients. Sequenced by immunoSEQ multiplex PCR; TCRdb stores in-frame clones only, minus some. The data contain some 80,000 clones, around 90% of them singletons. The sequenced material came from PBMCs. This sequence originates from a woman aged 60-75 years with head and neck cancer.

Here the CDR3 DNA reads TGCGCCAGCAGCCAAAGCGGGAGGAGTAATTCCTACAATGAGCAGTTCTTC. Translating gives CASSQSGRSNSYNEQFF. The genes are TRBV4-1 and TRBJ2-1, with 9 positions matching TRBD2. The germline V gene encodes CDR1 MGHRA and CDR2 YSYEKL. The V segment lost 2 bases and the J segment 1 base; nucleotides outside the gene matches: 6. The CDR3 contains 17 residues.